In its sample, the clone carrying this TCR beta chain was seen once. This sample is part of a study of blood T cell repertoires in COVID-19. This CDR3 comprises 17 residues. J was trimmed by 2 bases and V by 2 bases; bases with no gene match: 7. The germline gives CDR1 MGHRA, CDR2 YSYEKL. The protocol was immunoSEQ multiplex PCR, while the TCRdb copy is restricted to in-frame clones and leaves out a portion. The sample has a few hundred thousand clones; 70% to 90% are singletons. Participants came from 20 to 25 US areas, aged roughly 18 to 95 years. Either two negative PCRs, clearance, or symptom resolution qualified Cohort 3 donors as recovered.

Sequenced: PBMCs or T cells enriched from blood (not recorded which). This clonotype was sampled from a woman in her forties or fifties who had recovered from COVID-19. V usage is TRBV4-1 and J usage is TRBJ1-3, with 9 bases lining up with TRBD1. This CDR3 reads CASSQRDRVATGNTIYF. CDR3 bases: TGCGCCAGCAGCCAACGGGACAGGGTTGCAACTGGAAACACCATATATTTT.